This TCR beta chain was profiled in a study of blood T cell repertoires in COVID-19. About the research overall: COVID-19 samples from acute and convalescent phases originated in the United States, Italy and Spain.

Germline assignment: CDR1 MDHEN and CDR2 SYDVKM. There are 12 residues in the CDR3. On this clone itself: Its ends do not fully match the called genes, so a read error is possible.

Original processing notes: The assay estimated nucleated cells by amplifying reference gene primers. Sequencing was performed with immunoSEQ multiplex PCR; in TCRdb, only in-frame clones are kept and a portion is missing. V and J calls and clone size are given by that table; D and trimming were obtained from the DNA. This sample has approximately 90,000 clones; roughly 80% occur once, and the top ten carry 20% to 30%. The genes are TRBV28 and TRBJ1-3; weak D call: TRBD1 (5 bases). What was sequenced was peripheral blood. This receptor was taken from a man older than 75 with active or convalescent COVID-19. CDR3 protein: CASNYGGGYLTF. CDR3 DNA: TGTGCCAGCAACTATGGGGGGGGTTACCTAACCTTT.